Listed below are T cell receptor beta chains from one sample, sequenced in a study of beta chain features in type 1 diabetes. Clones were sequenced by immunoSEQ multiplex PCR, and TCRdb holds only the in-frame ones, with some missing. The table lists about 240,000 clones, around 13% of them singletons. Material: naive CD4+ T cells from blood. These TCRs come from a young man with type 1 diabetes. The CDR3 runs from the conserved cysteine through the conserved F or W. Each record gives: D gene, J gene, V gene, clone size, CDR3 DNA, CDR3 protein. A D gene is named only where the DNA matches it firmly. The size entry is marked missing in some rows and otherwise reads once, few, many or a size class.

- TRBJ2-5 TRBV5-4 - TGTGCCAGCAGCCCCGGGGGTAATCAAGAGACCCAGTACTTC CASSPGGNQETQYF
- TRBJ2-5 TRBV5-1 - TGCGCCAGCAGCCGTGACAGCCAAGAGACCCAGTACTTC CASSRDSQETQYF
TRBD2 TRBJ2-1 TRBV5-6 - TGTGCCAGCAGCTTGGTGTCTAGCGGGGGGGAGCAGTTCTTC CASSLVSSGGEQFF
TRBD2 TRBJ2-3 TRBV28 - TGTGCCAGCAGTCCCATGACTAGCGGGAGCAAGAATACGCAGTATTTT CASSPMTSGSKNTQYF
- TRBJ2-1 TRBV2 - TGTGCCAGCAGTGAATTCGGTGAGCAGTTCTTC CASSEFGEQFF
- TRBJ1-4 TRBV18 - TGTGCCAGCTCACTGCCGACAGAGAATGAAAAACTGTTTTTT CASSLPTENEKLFF
- TRBJ2-3 TRBV6-5 - TGTGCCACGTCTAACACAGATACGCAGTATTTT CATSNTDTQYF
- TRBJ1-1 TRBV6-6 once TGTGCCAGCAGTTACCAGGGGACGGACACTGAAGCTTTCTTT CASSYQGTDTEAFF
- TRBJ2-1 TRBV19 few TGTGCCAGTAGTATGGGGGCACGGTACAATGAGCAGTTCTTC CASSMGARYNEQFF
- TRBJ2-7 TRBV30 few TGTGCCTGGAGGGCCCCAGGGGAGCTCTACGAGCAGTACTTC CAWRAPGELYEQYF
- TRBJ2-7 TRBV6-1 few TGTGCCAGCAGTGAAGAACGGGGTCCCTACGAGCAGTACTTC CASSEERGPYEQYF
- TRBJ2-3 TRBV29-1 few TGCAGCGTTGAAGATTGGCTTCTCCCAGATACGCAGTATTTT CSVEDWLLPDTQYF
TRBD1 TRBJ2-3 TRBV18 - TGTGCCACCTCGGGACAGGGGATAGATACGCAGTATTTT CATSGQGIDTQYF
TRBD2 TRBJ2-5 TRBV29-1 few TGCAGCGTGGGGAGACTAGCGGCCATTCAAGAGACCCAGTACTTC CSVGRLAAIQETQYF
- TRBJ2-1 TRBV5-4 - TGTGCCAGCAGCTATCCTCGGGATGAGCAGTTCTTC CASSYPRDEQFF
TRBD2 TRBJ2-5 TRBV13 once TGTGCCAGCAGCTTAGGAGTAGCGGGGAGCCCCTTTTTTACCCAAGAGACCCAGTACTTC CASSLGVAGSPFFTQETQYF
TRBD1 TRBJ1-1 TRBV7-2 - TGTGCCAGCAGCCGCACAGGGGGCGCGACTGAAGCTTTCTTT CASSRTGGATEAFF
TRBD1 TRBJ2-2 TRBV9 - TGTGCCAGCAGCGTAGGGACAGGGGCCGGCGGGGAGCTGTTTTTT CASSVGTGAGGELFF
TRBD2 TRBJ2-3 TRBV5-1 - TGCGCCAGCAGCTTGGGGGCACTAGCGGGCGTCACAGATACGCAGTATTTT CASSLGALAGVTDTQYF
TRBD1 TRBJ1-5 TRBV19 - TGTGCCAGTAGTTCGGGACAGGGTTATCAGCCCCAGCATTTT CASSSGQGYQPQHF
- TRBJ1-1 TRBV6-1 - TGTGCCAGCAGCTCAGGAAGGTGGGACACTGAAGCTTTCTTT CASSSGRWDTEAFF
TRBD1 TRBJ1-1 TRBV11-2 - TGTGCCAGCAGCCTGGAAGGGACAGACACTGAAGCTTTCTTT CASSLEGTDTEAFF
- TRBJ1-4 TRBV30 few TGTGCCTGGAGTGTCCGGGGTCTAGGTGAAAAACTGTTTTTT CAWSVRGLGEKLFF
- TRBJ1-2 TRBV2 - TGTGCCAGCAGCCCTCTCGGAGGGTTCTATGGCTACACCTTC CASSPLGGFYGYTF